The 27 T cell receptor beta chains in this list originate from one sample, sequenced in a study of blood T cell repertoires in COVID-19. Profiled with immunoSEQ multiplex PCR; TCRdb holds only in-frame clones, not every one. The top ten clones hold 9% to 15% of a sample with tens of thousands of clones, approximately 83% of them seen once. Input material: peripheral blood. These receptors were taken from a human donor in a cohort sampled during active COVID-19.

Here the CDR3 reads CASSFLSRAYEQYF. In DNA, the CDR3 is TGTGCCAGCAGTTTTCTGTCGAGGGCTTACGAGCAGTACTTC. The rearrangement uses TRBV27 and TRBJ2-7; weak D call: TRBD2 (5 bases). Trimming left V 3 bases short and J 4 bases short, with 13 bases between. CDR1 is MNHEY, CDR2 SMNVEV, per germline (reference sequence). The CDR3 is made up of 14 amino acids.

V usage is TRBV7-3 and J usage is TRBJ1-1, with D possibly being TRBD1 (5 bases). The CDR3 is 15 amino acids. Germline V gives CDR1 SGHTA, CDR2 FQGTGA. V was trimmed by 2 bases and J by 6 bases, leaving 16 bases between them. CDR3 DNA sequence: TGTGCCAGCAGCTTAGCAGGGCGGGGTCGGGCTGAAGCTTTCTTT. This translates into CASSLAGRGRAEAFF.

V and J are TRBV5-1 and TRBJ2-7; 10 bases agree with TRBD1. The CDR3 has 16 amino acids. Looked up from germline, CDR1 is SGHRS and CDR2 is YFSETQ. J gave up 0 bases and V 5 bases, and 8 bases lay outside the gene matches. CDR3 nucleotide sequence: TGCGCCAGCAGTCCCGTCGGGACAGGGGACTCCTACGAGCAGTACTTC. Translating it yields CASSPVGTGDSYEQYF.

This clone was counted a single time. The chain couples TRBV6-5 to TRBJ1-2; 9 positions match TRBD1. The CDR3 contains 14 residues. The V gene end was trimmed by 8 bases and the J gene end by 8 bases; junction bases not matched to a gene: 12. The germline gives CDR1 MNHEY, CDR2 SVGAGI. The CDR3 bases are TGTGCCAGCTGGCGGACAGGGGCACTAGGAGGCTACACCTTC. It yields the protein CASWRTGALGGYTF.

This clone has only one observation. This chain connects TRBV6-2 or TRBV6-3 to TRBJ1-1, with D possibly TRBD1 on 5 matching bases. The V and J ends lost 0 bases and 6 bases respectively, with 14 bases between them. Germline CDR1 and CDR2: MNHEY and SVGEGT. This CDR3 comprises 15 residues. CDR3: CASSYSRTGGAEAFF. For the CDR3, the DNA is TGTGCCAGCAGTTACTCACGAACCGGAGGGGCTGAAGCTTTCTTT.

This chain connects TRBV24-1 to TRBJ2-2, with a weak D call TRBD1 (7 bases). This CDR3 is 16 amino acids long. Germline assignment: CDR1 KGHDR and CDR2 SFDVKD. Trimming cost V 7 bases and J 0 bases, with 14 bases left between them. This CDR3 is CATSTAGTANTGELFF. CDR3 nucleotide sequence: TGTGCCACCAGCACTGCGGGGACAGCGAACACCGGGGAGCTGTTTTTT.

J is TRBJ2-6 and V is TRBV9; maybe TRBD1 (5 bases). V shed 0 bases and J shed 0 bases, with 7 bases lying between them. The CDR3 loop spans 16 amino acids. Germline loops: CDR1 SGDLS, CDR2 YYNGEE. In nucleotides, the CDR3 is TGTGCCAGCAGCGTAGGCACAGGCTCTGGGGCCAACGTCCTGACTTTC. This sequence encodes CASSVGTGSGANVLTF.

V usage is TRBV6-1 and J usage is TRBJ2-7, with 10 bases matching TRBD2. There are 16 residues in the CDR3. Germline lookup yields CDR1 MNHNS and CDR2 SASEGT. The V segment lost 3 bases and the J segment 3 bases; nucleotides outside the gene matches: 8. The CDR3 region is CASSDPIAGGNYEQYF. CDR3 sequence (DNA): TGTGCCAGCAGTGATCCCATAGCGGGGGGAAACTACGAGCAGTACTTC.

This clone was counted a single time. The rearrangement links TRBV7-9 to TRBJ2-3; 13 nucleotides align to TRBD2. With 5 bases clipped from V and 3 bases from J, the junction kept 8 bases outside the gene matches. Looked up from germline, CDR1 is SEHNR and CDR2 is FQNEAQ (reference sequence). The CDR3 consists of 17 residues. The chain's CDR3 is CASSDAGTSGATDTQYF. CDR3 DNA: TGTGCCAGCAGCGACGCGGGGACTAGCGGGGCAACAGATACGCAGTATTTT.

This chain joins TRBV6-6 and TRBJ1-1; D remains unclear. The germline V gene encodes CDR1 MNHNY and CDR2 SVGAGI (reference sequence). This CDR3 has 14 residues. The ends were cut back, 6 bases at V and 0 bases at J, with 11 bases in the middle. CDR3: CASSPFGMNTEAFF. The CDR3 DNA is TGTGCCAGCAGCCCCTTCGGGATGAACACTGAAGCTTTCTTT.

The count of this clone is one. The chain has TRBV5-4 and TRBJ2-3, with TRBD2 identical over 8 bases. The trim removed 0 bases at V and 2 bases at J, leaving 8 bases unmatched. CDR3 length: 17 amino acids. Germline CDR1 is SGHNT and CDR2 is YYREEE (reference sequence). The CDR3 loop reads CASSLVVAGGLTDTQYF. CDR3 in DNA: TGTGCCAGCAGCTTGGTTGTGGCGGGGGGCCTCACAGATACGCAGTATTTT.

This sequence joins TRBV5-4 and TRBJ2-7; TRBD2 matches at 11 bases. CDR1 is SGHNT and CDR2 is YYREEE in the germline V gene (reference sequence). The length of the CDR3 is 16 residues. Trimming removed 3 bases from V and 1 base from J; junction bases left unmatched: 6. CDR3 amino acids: CASSSVAGGISYEQYF. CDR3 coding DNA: TGTGCCAGCAGCTCCGTAGCGGGAGGGATATCCTACGAGCAGTACTTC.

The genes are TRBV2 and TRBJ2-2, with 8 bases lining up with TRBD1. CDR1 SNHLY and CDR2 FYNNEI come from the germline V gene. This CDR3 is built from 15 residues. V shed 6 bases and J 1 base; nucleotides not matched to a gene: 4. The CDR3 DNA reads TGTGCCAGCAGCAAACAGGGGGAGAACACCGGGGAGCTGTTTTTT. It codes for CASSKQGENTGELFF.

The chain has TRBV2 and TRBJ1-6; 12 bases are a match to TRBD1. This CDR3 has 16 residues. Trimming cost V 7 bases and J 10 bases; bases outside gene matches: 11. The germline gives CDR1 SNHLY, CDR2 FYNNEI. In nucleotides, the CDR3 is TGTGCCAGCAACCGGGACAGGGGGCGCGGAGACTCACCCCTCCACTTT. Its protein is CASNRDRGRGDSPLHF.

The CDR3 loop is CASSWQGGDTQYF. The CDR3 nucleotides read TGTGCCAGCAGCTGGCAAGGGGGAGATACGCAGTATTTT. The chain has TRBV7-9 and TRBJ2-3; D may be TRBD1 (6 bases). Germline CDR1 is SEHNR and CDR2 is FQNEAQ (reference sequence). The CDR3 spans 13 residues. Trimming stripped 4 bases from V and 5 bases from J, with 10 bases between.

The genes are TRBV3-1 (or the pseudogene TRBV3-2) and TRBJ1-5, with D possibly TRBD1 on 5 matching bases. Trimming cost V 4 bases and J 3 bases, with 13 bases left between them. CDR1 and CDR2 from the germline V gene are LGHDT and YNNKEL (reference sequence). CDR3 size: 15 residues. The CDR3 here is CASSPSYRTNQPQHF. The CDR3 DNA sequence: TGTGCCAGCAGCCCATCGTACAGGACCAATCAGCCCCAGCATTTT.

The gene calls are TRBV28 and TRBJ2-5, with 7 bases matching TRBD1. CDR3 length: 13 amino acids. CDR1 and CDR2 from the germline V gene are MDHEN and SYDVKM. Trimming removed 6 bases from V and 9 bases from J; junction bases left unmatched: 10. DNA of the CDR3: TGTGCCAGCAGGGCGACAGGGCCGGAGGCCCAGTACTTC. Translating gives CASRATGPEAQYF.

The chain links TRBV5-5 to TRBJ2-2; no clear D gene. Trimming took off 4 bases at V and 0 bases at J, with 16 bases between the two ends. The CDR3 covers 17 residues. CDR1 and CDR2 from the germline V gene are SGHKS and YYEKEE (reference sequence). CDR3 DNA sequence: TGTGCCAGCAGCCAAAACAACGACTTTACGAACACCGGGGAGCTGTTTTTT. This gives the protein CASSQNNDFTNTGELFF.

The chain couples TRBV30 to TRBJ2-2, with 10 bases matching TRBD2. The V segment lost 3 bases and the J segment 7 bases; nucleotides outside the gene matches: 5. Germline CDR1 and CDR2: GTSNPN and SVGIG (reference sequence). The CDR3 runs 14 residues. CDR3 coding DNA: TGTGCCTGGAGGCCATGGACTAGCGGCGGGGAGCTGTTTTTT. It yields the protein CAWRPWTSGGELFF.

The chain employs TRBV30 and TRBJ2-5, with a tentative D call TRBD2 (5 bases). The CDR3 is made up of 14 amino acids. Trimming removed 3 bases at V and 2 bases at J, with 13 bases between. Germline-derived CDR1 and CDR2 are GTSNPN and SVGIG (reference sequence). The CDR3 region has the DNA TGTGCCTGGAGAGAGGGCGGCGTTCAAGAGACCCAGTACTTC. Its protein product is CAWREGGVQETQYF.

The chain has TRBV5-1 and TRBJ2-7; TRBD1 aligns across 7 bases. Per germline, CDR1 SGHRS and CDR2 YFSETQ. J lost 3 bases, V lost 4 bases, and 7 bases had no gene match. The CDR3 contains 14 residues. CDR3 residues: CASSTDRVGYEQYF. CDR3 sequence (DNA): TGCGCCAGCAGCACCGACAGGGTAGGCTACGAGCAGTACTTC.

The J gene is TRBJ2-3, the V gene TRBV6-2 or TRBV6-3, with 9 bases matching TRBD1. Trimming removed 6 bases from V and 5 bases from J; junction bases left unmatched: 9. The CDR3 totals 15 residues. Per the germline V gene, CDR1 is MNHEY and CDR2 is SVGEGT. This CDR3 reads CASSEGQGSIDTQYF. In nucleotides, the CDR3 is TGTGCCAGCAGCGAAGGACAGGGGTCTATAGATACGCAGTATTTT.

The CDR3 loop reads CASSLWQGNGYTF. The CDR3, as DNA: TGTGCCAGCAGTTTATGGCAGGGCAATGGCTACACCTTC. The chain links TRBV12-3 or TRBV12-4 to TRBJ1-2; maybe TRBD1 (5 bases). Trimming shortened V by 2 bases and J by 6 bases, and 10 bases separated the two germline ends. The CDR3 loop spans 13 amino acids.

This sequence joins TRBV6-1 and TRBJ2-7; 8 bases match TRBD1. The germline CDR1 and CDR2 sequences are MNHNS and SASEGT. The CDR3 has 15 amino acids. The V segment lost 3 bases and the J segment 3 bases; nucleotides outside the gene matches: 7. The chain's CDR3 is CASSETGEADYEQYF. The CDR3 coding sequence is TGTGCCAGCAGTGAGACAGGGGAGGCGGACTACGAGCAGTACTTC.

CDR3 region: CASSATGYGYTF. In DNA, the CDR3 is TGTGCCAGCAGTGCGACAGGGTATGGCTACACCTTC. The chain joins TRBV27 to TRBJ1-2, with 7 bases lining up with TRBD1. This CDR3 spans 12 amino acids. The V and J ends lost 5 bases and 5 bases, in that order; junction bases with no gene match: 2. Germline V lookup: CDR1 MNHEY, CDR2 SMNVEV (reference sequence).

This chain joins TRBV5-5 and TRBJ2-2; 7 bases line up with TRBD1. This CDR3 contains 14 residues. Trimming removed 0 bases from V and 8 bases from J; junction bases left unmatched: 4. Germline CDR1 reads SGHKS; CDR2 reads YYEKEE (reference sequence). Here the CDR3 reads CASSLEGAAGELFF. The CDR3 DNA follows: TGTGCCAGCAGCTTGGAGGGGGCCGCAGGGGAGCTGTTTTTT.

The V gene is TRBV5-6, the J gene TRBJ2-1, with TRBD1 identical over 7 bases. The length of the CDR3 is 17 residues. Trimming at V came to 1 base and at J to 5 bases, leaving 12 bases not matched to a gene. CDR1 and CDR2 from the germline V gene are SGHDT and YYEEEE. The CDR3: CASSLIQTGIVHNEQFF. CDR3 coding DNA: TGTGCCAGCAGCTTGATCCAGACAGGGATAGTACACAATGAGCAGTTCTTC. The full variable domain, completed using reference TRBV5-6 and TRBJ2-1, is DAGVTQSPTHLIKTRGQQVTLRCSPKSGHDTVSWYQQALGQGPQFIFQYYEEEERQRGNFPDRFSGHQFPNYSSELNVNALLLGDSALYLCASSLIQTGIVHNEQFFGPGTRLTVL.